This record looks at one T cell receptor (beta chain) sequence and its context. Its antigen is currently unknown. This CDR3 spans 16 amino acids. Per the germline V gene, CDR1 is SGHRS and CDR2 is YFSETQ. The V segment lost 1 base and the J segment 5 bases; nucleotides outside the gene matches: 9. This entry is derived from a study of shared clonotypes between healthy human individuals. Whole-study results and caveats: The sampled material consisted only of blood, and tissue repertoires are likely to differ. A limitation of the genetic and exposure-history diversity represented arose from few donors. Generally, estimated richness proved larger in naive subsets than it did in memory subsets.

Profiling relied on immunoSEQ multiplex PCR, and the TCRdb table lists in-frame clones only, not all of them. The repertoire holds 1,400,000 or so clones, with roughly 98.5% as singletons. The TCR originated in a man aged 30 to 39 in good health. Sequenced material: naive CD4+ T cells sorted from blood. Described subset: CD45RA+ positively selected. This chain uses TRBV5-1 with TRBJ2-7; 10 bases align to TRBD2. CDR3: CASSLTGLAAFHEQYF. Written as DNA, the CDR3 is TGCGCCAGCAGCTTGACCGGACTAGCGGCCTTCCACGAGCAGTACTTC.